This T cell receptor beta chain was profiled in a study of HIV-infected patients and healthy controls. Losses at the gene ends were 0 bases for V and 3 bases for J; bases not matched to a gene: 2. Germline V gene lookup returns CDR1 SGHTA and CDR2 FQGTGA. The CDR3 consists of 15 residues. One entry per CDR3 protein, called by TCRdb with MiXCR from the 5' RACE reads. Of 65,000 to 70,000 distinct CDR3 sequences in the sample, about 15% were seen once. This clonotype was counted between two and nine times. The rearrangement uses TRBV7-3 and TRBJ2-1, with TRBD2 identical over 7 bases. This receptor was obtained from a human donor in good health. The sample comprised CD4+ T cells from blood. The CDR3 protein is CASSLTAGNYNEQFF. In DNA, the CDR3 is TGTGCCAGCAGCTTAACAGCGGGGAACTACAATGAGCAGTTCTTC.